This T cell receptor beta chain derives from a study of blood T cell repertoires in COVID-19. In the study overall: Samples representing acute and convalescent COVID-19 were sourced from the United States, Italy and Spain. The cDNA or gDNA used as material had been derived from T cells, B-cell-depleted T cells, or PBMCs.

With 9 bases clipped from V and 8 bases from J, the junction kept 11 bases outside the gene matches. Germline loops: CDR1 KGHDR, CDR2 SFDVKD. The CDR3 extends over 14 amino acids. How the authors handled the data: Reference gene primer amplification in the assay estimated nucleated cell counts. Clones were sequenced by immunoSEQ multiplex PCR, and TCRdb holds only the in-frame ones, with some missing. V and J calls and clone size are those listed in that table; D and trimming were worked out from the DNA. Here the sample spans 250,000 to 300,000 clones, around 90% being singletons. The V call is TRBV24-1, the J call TRBJ2-1; 8 nucleotides match TRBD2. Sequencing used peripheral blood. The receptor comes from a woman aged 35 to 49 who had recovered from COVID-19. CDR3 bases: TGTGCCACCGCCCCGGGGAGCGGGAGCTATGAGCAGTTCTTC. Translated: CATAPGSGSYEQFF.